A selection of T cell receptor beta chains follows, all from one sample in a study of blood T cell repertoires in COVID-19. TCRdb keeps only in-frame clones here, not all; method: immunoSEQ multiplex PCR. Here the sample spans hundreds of thousands of clones, about 90% being singletons. The specimen sequenced was PBMCs or T cells enriched from blood (not recorded which). Every receptor here comes from a man aged 35 to 55 in a cohort exposed to, infected with or recovered from COVID-19 (not recorded which). Both conserved end residues are part of each CDR3. A D gene is named only where the DNA matches it firmly. Some rows have no size entry. The others give once, few or many, or a class for an expanded clone.

abundance: .
d_gene: TRBD2
j_gene: TRBJ2-1
v_gene: TRBV3-1/TRBV3-2
CDR3nt: TGTGCCAGCAGCCAAGTGGAAAGCGGGAGTTTCTACAATGAGCAGTTCTTC
CDR3aa: CASSQVESGSFYNEQFF

abundance: .
d_gene: TRBD2
j_gene: TRBJ2-1
v_gene: TRBV18
CDR3nt: TGTGCCAGCTCACCACCTGCTAGCGGGAGTAATGAGCAGTTCTTC
CDR3aa: CASSPPASGSNEQFF

abundance: .
d_gene: TRBD2
j_gene: TRBJ2-5
v_gene: TRBV27
CDR3nt: TGTGCCAGCAGTTCCGGGACTAGCGGGAGTGAGACCCAGTACTTC
CDR3aa: CASSSGTSGSETQYF

abundance: .
d_gene: .
j_gene: TRBJ1-2
v_gene: TRBV28
CDR3nt: TGTGCCAGCAGTTCGACAGTATCCTATGGCTACACCTTC
CDR3aa: CASSSTVSYGYTF

abundance: .
d_gene: .
j_gene: TRBJ1-4
v_gene: TRBV3-1/TRBV3-2
CDR3nt: TGTGCCAGCAGCCGCGGCGGAGTAGGTGAAAAACTGTTTTTT
CDR3aa: CASSRGGVGEKLFF

abundance: once
d_gene: TRBD1
j_gene: TRBJ2-5
v_gene: TRBV29-1
CDR3nt: TGCAGCGTGGAGACAGGGGCCTTCCAAGAGACCCAGTACTTC
CDR3aa: CSVETGAFQETQYF

abundance: .
d_gene: TRBD2
j_gene: TRBJ2-5
v_gene: TRBV6-2/TRBV6-3
CDR3nt: TGTGCCAGCAGCCCTCCGGGACTAGCAGGAGGAGAGACCCAGTACTTC
CDR3aa: CASSPPGLAGGETQYF

abundance: .
d_gene: .
j_gene: TRBJ1-2
v_gene: TRBV19
CDR3nt: TGTGCCAGTAAAACAGGGAACTCCTATGGCTACACCTTC
CDR3aa: CASKTGNSYGYTF

abundance: .
d_gene: .
j_gene: TRBJ2-7
v_gene: TRBV9
CDR3nt: TGTGCCAGCAGCGTGGGGACACAGTATTACGAGCAGTACTTC
CDR3aa: CASSVGTQYYEQYF

abundance: .
d_gene: TRBD1
j_gene: TRBJ1-1
v_gene: TRBV4-2
CDR3nt: TGTGCCAGCAGCGCCCTAGACAGGGTCACTGAAGCTTTCTTT
CDR3aa: CASSALDRVTEAFF

abundance: .
d_gene: TRBD1
j_gene: TRBJ1-1
v_gene: TRBV27
CDR3nt: TGTGCCAGCAGTTTACAACAGGGGAGTGGGACTGAAGCTTTCTTT
CDR3aa: CASSLQQGSGTEAFF

abundance: once
d_gene: TRBD1
j_gene: TRBJ2-2
v_gene: TRBV28
CDR3nt: TGTGCCAGCAGTTATCCGGGACAGGGTTACACCGGGGAGCTGTTTTTT
CDR3aa: CASSYPGQGYTGELFF

abundance: .
d_gene: .
j_gene: TRBJ1-1
v_gene: TRBV5-1
CDR3nt: TGCGCCAGCAGCTTGGACAGGGCGAGCACTGAAGCTTTCTTT
CDR3aa: CASSLDRASTEAFF

abundance: once
d_gene: TRBD2
j_gene: TRBJ2-7
v_gene: TRBV6-2/TRBV6-3
CDR3nt: TGTGCCAGCAGTACACTAGCGGGGACGGAACTAAGGTACGAGCAGTACTTC
CDR3aa: CASSTLAGTELRYEQYF

abundance: .
d_gene: .
j_gene: TRBJ1-2
v_gene: TRBV28
CDR3nt: TGTGCCAGCAGTTCGACTGGGGGGGCTTCTTACTATGGCTACACCTTC
CDR3aa: CASSSTGGASYYGYTF

abundance: .
d_gene: .
j_gene: TRBJ2-5
v_gene: TRBV5-4
CDR3nt: TGTGCCAGCAGCCTAGCCCCCGGGCGTGAGACCCAGTACTTC
CDR3aa: CASSLAPGRETQYF

abundance: .
d_gene: .
j_gene: TRBJ2-7
v_gene: TRBV3-1/TRBV3-2
CDR3nt: TGTGCCAGCAGCCAAGGGGTACCAGGAGCGGGCAACTACGAGCAGTACTTC
CDR3aa: CASSQGVPGAGNYEQYF

abundance: .
d_gene: .
j_gene: TRBJ1-2
v_gene: TRBV7-2
CDR3nt: TGTGCCAGCATCCCAGAGGGGGGGGACTATGGCTACACCTTC
CDR3aa: CASIPEGGDYGYTF

abundance: few
d_gene: TRBD2
j_gene: TRBJ2-7
v_gene: TRBV18
CDR3nt: TGTGCCAGCTCACGGGGGACTAGCGTCTACGAGCAGTACTTC
CDR3aa: CASSRGTSVYEQYF

abundance: .
d_gene: TRBD2
j_gene: TRBJ2-1
v_gene: TRBV6-1
CDR3nt: TGTGCCAGCAGTGAAAAAGCGGGAGAAAACAATGAGCAGTTCTTC
CDR3aa: CASSEKAGENNEQFF

abundance: .
d_gene: TRBD2
j_gene: TRBJ2-3
v_gene: TRBV28
CDR3nt: TGTGCCAGCAGCCAATCGTCTGGGACTAGCGGCACAGATACGCAGTATTTT
CDR3aa: CASSQSSGTSGTDTQYF

abundance: .
d_gene: .
j_gene: TRBJ2-1
v_gene: TRBV6-2/TRBV6-3
CDR3nt: TGTGCCAGCAGTTACTTAGGGGACTCCTACAATGAGCAGTTCTTC
CDR3aa: CASSYLGDSYNEQFF

abundance: .
d_gene: TRBD1
j_gene: TRBJ2-7
v_gene: TRBV24-1
CDR3nt: TGTGCCACCAGTGATGCGAGGGACAGGGTCCACGAGCAGTACTTC
CDR3aa: CATSDARDRVHEQYF

abundance: .
d_gene: .
j_gene: TRBJ2-7
v_gene: TRBV27
CDR3nt: TGTGCCAGCACCGCCCCCTCAACAGGGTCTCATTCTTACGAGCAGTACTTC
CDR3aa: CASTAPSTGSHSYEQYF

abundance: few
d_gene: TRBD2
j_gene: TRBJ2-5
v_gene: TRBV6-2/TRBV6-3
CDR3nt: TGTGCCAGCAGCCCTAAAGCGGGAAGGTACCAAGAGACCCAGTACTTC
CDR3aa: CASSPKAGRYQETQYF

abundance: .
d_gene: TRBD1
j_gene: TRBJ2-2
v_gene: TRBV28
CDR3nt: TGTGCCAGCAGTTTATATTTGACCCGGGACAGACCGAACACCGGGGAGCTGTTTTTT
CDR3aa: CASSLYLTRDRPNTGELFF

abundance: .
d_gene: .
j_gene: TRBJ2-5
v_gene: TRBV4-1
CDR3nt: TGCGCCAGCAGCCAAGGGAGGGGACCGACCCAAGAGACCCAGTACTTC
CDR3aa: CASSQGRGPTQETQYF

abundance: .
d_gene: .
j_gene: TRBJ1-1
v_gene: TRBV30
CDR3nt: TGTGCCTGGAGTGTACTAGGACTGAACACTGAAGCTTTCTTT
CDR3aa: CAWSVLGLNTEAFF

abundance: .
d_gene: TRBD2
j_gene: TRBJ2-1
v_gene: TRBV11-2
CDR3nt: TGTGCCAGCAGCTCCGGGCTAGCGGGAGGGCCGAAATACAATGAGCAGTTCTTC
CDR3aa: CASSSGLAGGPKYNEQFF

abundance: .
d_gene: TRBD2
j_gene: TRBJ2-7
v_gene: TRBV19
CDR3nt: TGTGCCAGTAGTCCTGGGACTAGGCCTTCCGAGCAGTACTTC
CDR3aa: CASSPGTRPSEQYF

abundance: .
d_gene: .
j_gene: TRBJ2-2
v_gene: TRBV5-1
CDR3nt: TGCGCCAGCAGCTTGGCCCCCAGGGGGGAGCTGTTTTTT
CDR3aa: CASSLAPRGELFF

abundance: .
d_gene: .
j_gene: TRBJ1-5
v_gene: TRBV28
CDR3nt: TGTGCCAGCAGTTACTCACAGGCCGATAATCAGCCCCAGCATTTT
CDR3aa: CASSYSQADNQPQHF

abundance: .
d_gene: TRBD1
j_gene: TRBJ2-7
v_gene: TRBV24-1
CDR3nt: TGTGCCACCAGTGACTCCGGGACAGGGGGGGAGCAGTACTTC
CDR3aa: CATSDSGTGGEQYF

abundance: .
d_gene: .
j_gene: TRBJ1-2
v_gene: TRBV12-3/TRBV12-4
CDR3nt: TGTGCCAGCAGTCCACGGTTCAACTATGGCTACACCTTC
CDR3aa: CASSPRFNYGYTF

abundance: .
d_gene: .
j_gene: TRBJ2-7
v_gene: TRBV28
CDR3nt: TGTGCCAGCAGTTTATCCGGTGGGGCCTCTTCCTACGAGCAGTACTTC
CDR3aa: CASSLSGGASSYEQYF

abundance: .
d_gene: .
j_gene: TRBJ2-7
v_gene: TRBV6-5
CDR3nt: TGTGCCAGCAGGTTCACGGGTTCGGGCGAGCAGTACTTC
CDR3aa: CASRFTGSGEQYF

abundance: .
d_gene: TRBD2
j_gene: TRBJ2-3
v_gene: TRBV30
CDR3nt: TGTGCCTGGAGTATACCAGGACTAGCGGGAGCAGATACGCAGTATTTT
CDR3aa: CAWSIPGLAGADTQYF

abundance: .
d_gene: TRBD2
j_gene: TRBJ2-4
v_gene: TRBV27
CDR3nt: TGTGCCAGCAGCACCAGCGGGAGATCTATAAACATTCAGTACTTC
CDR3aa: CASSTSGRSINIQYF

abundance: .
d_gene: TRBD2
j_gene: TRBJ2-1
v_gene: TRBV2
CDR3nt: TGTGCCAGCAAGAGTGCTCTTGGACTAGCGGGAGGCGATGAGCAGTTCTTC
CDR3aa: CASKSALGLAGGDEQFF

abundance: .
d_gene: .
j_gene: TRBJ1-2
v_gene: TRBV28
CDR3nt: TGTGCCAGCAGTAGCAGGGGAGCCAACTATGGCTACACCTTC
CDR3aa: CASSSRGANYGYTF

abundance: .
d_gene: TRBD1
j_gene: TRBJ1-1
v_gene: TRBV3-1/TRBV3-2
CDR3nt: TGTGCCAGCAGCCCATCGGACAGGGACACTGAAGCTTTCTTT
CDR3aa: CASSPSDRDTEAFF

abundance: .
d_gene: .
j_gene: TRBJ2-2
v_gene: TRBV12-5
CDR3nt: TGTGCTAGTGGTTTGGCCGGGACACGGAACACCGGGGAGCTGTTTTTT
CDR3aa: CASGLAGTRNTGELFF

abundance: .
d_gene: TRBD1
j_gene: TRBJ2-2
v_gene: TRBV18
CDR3nt: TGTGCCAGCTCACGACTTGGACAGGGTTACACCGGGGAGCTGTTTTTT
CDR3aa: CASSRLGQGYTGELFF

abundance: .
d_gene: TRBD1
j_gene: TRBJ2-5
v_gene: TRBV7-9
CDR3nt: TGTGCCAGCAGCTCACGGACAGGACCCGAAGAGACCCAGTACTTC
CDR3aa: CASSSRTGPEETQYF

abundance: .
d_gene: .
j_gene: TRBJ2-5
v_gene: TRBV29-1
CDR3nt: TGCAGCGTCGGGGGACAGCAAGAGACCCAGTACTTC
CDR3aa: CSVGGQQETQYF

abundance: .
d_gene: TRBD2
j_gene: TRBJ2-1
v_gene: TRBV7-3
CDR3nt: TGTGCCAGCAGCCGACTGACTAGCGGGGAGCAGTTCTTC
CDR3aa: CASSRLTSGEQFF

abundance: .
d_gene: .
j_gene: TRBJ1-2
v_gene: TRBV18
CDR3nt: TGTGCCAGCTCACCAGGGGGGGACTATGGCTACACCTTC
CDR3aa: CASSPGGDYGYTF

abundance: .
d_gene: TRBD1
j_gene: TRBJ1-1
v_gene: TRBV14
CDR3nt: TGTGCCAGCAGCCCTCGTATGACAGGGGAGAGTAACACTGAAGCTTTCTTT
CDR3aa: CASSPRMTGESNTEAFF

abundance: .
d_gene: TRBD2
j_gene: TRBJ2-5
v_gene: TRBV7-7
CDR3nt: TGTGCCAGCAGCTTAGGGTTAGCGGGAGCGAGAGAGACCCAGTACTTC
CDR3aa: CASSLGLAGARETQYF

abundance: .
d_gene: TRBD1
j_gene: TRBJ2-1
v_gene: TRBV3-1/TRBV3-2
CDR3nt: TGTGCCAGCAGCCCACACTCGACTCTTACACAGGGGCGACCCTACAATGAGCAGTTCTTC
CDR3aa: CASSPHSTLTQGRPYNEQFF

abundance: .
d_gene: .
j_gene: TRBJ2-7
v_gene: TRBV12-3/TRBV12-4
CDR3nt: TGTGCCAGCAGTTTTCTAGCGACCTACGAGCAGTACTTC
CDR3aa: CASSFLATYEQYF

abundance: .
d_gene: .
j_gene: TRBJ1-2
v_gene: TRBV12-5
CDR3nt: TGTGCTAGTGGTTTGGAGGGGTACTATGGCTACACCTTC
CDR3aa: CASGLEGYYGYTF

abundance: .
d_gene: TRBD1
j_gene: TRBJ1-1
v_gene: TRBV13
CDR3nt: TGTGCCAGCAGCCCCCGTCGGACAGGGGGAAACACTGAAGCTTTCTTT
CDR3aa: CASSPRRTGGNTEAFF

abundance: once
d_gene: .
j_gene: TRBJ1-1
v_gene: TRBV6-1
CDR3nt: TGTGCCAGCAGTGATTGGGGCCAGTACACTGAAGCTTTCTTT
CDR3aa: CASSDWGQYTEAFF

abundance: .
d_gene: TRBD1
j_gene: TRBJ1-1
v_gene: TRBV7-3
CDR3nt: TGTGCCAGCAGCTTAACTGGGACAGGGCGGACTGAAGCTTTCTTT
CDR3aa: CASSLTGTGRTEAFF

abundance: .
d_gene: TRBD1
j_gene: TRBJ2-1
v_gene: TRBV11-2
CDR3nt: TGTGCCAGCAGCTTTTCGGGACAGAAGTACAATGAGCAGTTCTTC
CDR3aa: CASSFSGQKYNEQFF

abundance: .
d_gene: .
j_gene: TRBJ1-3
v_gene: TRBV11-2
CDR3nt: TGTGCCAGCAGCTTAGTGACAGTCATCTCTGGAAACACCATATATTTT
CDR3aa: CASSLVTVISGNTIYF

abundance: .
d_gene: TRBD1
j_gene: TRBJ1-3
v_gene: TRBV5-5
CDR3nt: TGTGCCAGCAGCTACGAATGGACAGGCCTTGGAAACACCATATATTTT
CDR3aa: CASSYEWTGLGNTIYF

abundance: .
d_gene: .
j_gene: TRBJ2-5
v_gene: TRBV7-2
CDR3nt: TGTGCCAGCAGCTTAGCGATGAGTCAAGAGACCCAGTACTTC
CDR3aa: CASSLAMSQETQYF